This passage covers 3 T cell receptor beta chains from one sample sequenced in a study of T-cell memory formation after mild COVID-19. From the 5' RACE reads, TCRdb called clonotypes with MiXCR, one entry per CDR3 protein. The sample includes approximately 240,000 distinct CDR3 sequences, approximately 16% of them seen just once. The specimen sequenced was PBMCs or a T cell subset sorted from them (not recorded which). These receptors originate from a man aged 18 to 29 who had mild COVID-19 (a few samples of this study predate the infection). Cell type and time point are not known.

The chain recombines TRBV11-2 with TRBJ2-2; 8 bases fit TRBD1. The trim removed 1 base at V and 5 bases at J, leaving 3 bases unmatched. The CDR3 runs to 15 residues. CDR1 is SGHAT, CDR2 FQNNGV, per germline. CDR3 amino acids: CASSLVQGVTGELFF. The CDR3 coding sequence is TGTGCCAGCAGCTTAGTACAGGGGGTAACCGGGGAGCTGTTTTTT.

The V and J genes are TRBV15 and TRBJ1-1; TRBD1 agrees at 8 bases. This CDR3 region has 17 residues. V was pared by 0 bases and J by 4 bases, with 10 bases of the junction left unmatched. Germline CDR1 and CDR2: LNHNV and YYDKDF (reference sequence). The CDR3 spells CATSRDLHRGIGTEAFF. CDR3 DNA sequence: TGTGCCACCAGCAGAGATCTCCACAGGGGGATCGGCACTGAAGCTTTCTTT.

This clonotype was seen a few times. The V and J genes are TRBV7-2 and TRBJ1-5; D remains ambiguous. Looked up from germline, CDR1 is SGHTA and CDR2 is FQGNSA. The CDR3 length is 15 residues. The V gene lost 2 bases and the J gene lost 0 bases, with 8 bases spanning the gap. In nucleotides, the CDR3 is TGTGCCAGCAGCTTATCCAGTCTTAGCAATCAGCCCCAGCATTTT. It is translated as CASSLSSLSNQPQHF.